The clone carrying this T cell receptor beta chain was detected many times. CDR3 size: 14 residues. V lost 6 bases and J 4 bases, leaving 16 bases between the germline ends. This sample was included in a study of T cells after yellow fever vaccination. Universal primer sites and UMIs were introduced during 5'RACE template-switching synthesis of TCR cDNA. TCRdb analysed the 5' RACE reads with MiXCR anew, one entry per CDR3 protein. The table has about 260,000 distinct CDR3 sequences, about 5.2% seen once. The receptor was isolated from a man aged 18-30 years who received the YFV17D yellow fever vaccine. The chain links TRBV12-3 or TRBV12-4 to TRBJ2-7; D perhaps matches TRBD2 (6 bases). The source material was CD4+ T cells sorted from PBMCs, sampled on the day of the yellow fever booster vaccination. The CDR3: CASSGTVGTYEQYF. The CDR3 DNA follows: TGTGCCAGCAGCGGGACTGTCGGTACTTACGAGCAGTACTTC.